Presented here are 29 T cell receptor beta chains from one specimen sequenced in a study of T cell responses to AZD1222 COVID-19 vaccine. The data were produced by immunoSEQ multiplex PCR, yet TCRdb's version contains in-frame clones alone and is incomplete. This table holds 110,000 to 150,000 clones, around 92% found once. This material consisted of peripheral blood, taken 28 days after the second AZD1222 dose. These receptors were collected from an adult who received the AZD1222 COVID-19 vaccine.

The J gene is TRBJ1-1, the V gene TRBV5-1; 7 bases agree with TRBD1. CDR1 and CDR2 from the germline V gene are SGHRS and YFSETQ. V lost 5 bases and J lost 3; bases outside the gene matches: 7. The CDR3 is 14 residues long. The CDR3 nucleotides read TGCGCCAGCAGTTTCACACAGGGGTACACTGAAGCTTTCTTT. Amino acids: CASSFTQGYTEAFF.

This clone came up once. This chain links TRBV19 with TRBJ2-3, with 9 bases that match TRBD2. Germline assignment: CDR1 LNHDA and CDR2 SQIVND (reference sequence). V dropped 6 bases and J dropped 2; count of bases not matched to a gene: 6. The CDR3 totals 15 residues. CDR3 residues: CASSTTSGLTDTQYF. The DNA of the CDR3 is TGTGCCAGTAGCACGACTAGCGGACTCACAGATACGCAGTATTTT.

This chain connects TRBV3-1 (or the pseudogene TRBV3-2) to TRBJ2-7; 10 nucleotides align to TRBD2. The CDR3 has 15 amino acids. Germline trimming cut 2 bases from V and 5 bases from J; bases unmatched to any gene: 6. CDR1 is LGHDT, CDR2 YNNKEL, per germline (reference sequence). The CDR3 region is CASSQRVAGGDEQYF. CDR3 DNA: TGTGCCAGCAGCCAAAGAGTAGCGGGAGGTGACGAGCAGTACTTC.

The J gene is TRBJ1-4, the V gene TRBV5-1; TRBD1 matches 9 bases. The CDR3 extends over 15 amino acids. V shed 6 bases and J 7 bases; nucleotides not matched to a gene: 10. Germline CDR1 is SGHRS and CDR2 is YFSETQ. Here the CDR3 reads CASTLTGGPVEKLFF. For the CDR3, the DNA is TGCGCCAGCACCCTCACAGGGGGCCCGGTTGAAAAACTGTTTTTT.

The rearrangement joins TRBV27 to TRBJ1-2, with 8 positions matching TRBD1. After removal of 5 bases from V and 6 bases from J, the junction contained 8 bases not matched to a gene. The germline CDR1 and CDR2 sequences are MNHEY and SMNVEV (reference sequence). The CDR3 spans 14 residues. The chain's CDR3 is CASSPMTGAHGYTF. CDR3 nucleotides: TGTGCCAGCAGTCCCATGACAGGGGCACATGGCTACACCTTC.

This chain connects TRBV11-2 to TRBJ1-4; 11 bases line up with TRBD1. J lost 11 bases, V lost 1 base, and 6 bases had no gene match. Germline lookup yields CDR1 SGHAT and CDR2 FQNNGV. The CDR3 has 15 residues. The CDR3 coding sequence is TGTGCCAGCAGCTTAGCCGGGACAGGGGGTCAGAAACTGTTTTTT. It specifies CASSLAGTGGQKLFF.

The chain carries TRBV30 and TRBJ2-1; D remains unclear. The V end lost 1 base, the J end lost 9 bases, and 10 bases lay between the germline ends. This CDR3 is built from 12 residues. In germline, CDR1 is GTSNPN, CDR2 SVGIG (reference sequence). CDR3 loop: CAWSDISPEQFF. The CDR3 coding sequence is TGTGCCTGGAGTGACATTTCCCCTGAGCAGTTCTTC.

This clone was seen a few times. This chain links TRBV30 with TRBJ2-1; TRBD1 might be the D (5 bases). This CDR3 has 12 residues. With 5 bases removed from V and 3 bases from J, the gap between germline ends came to 8 bases. CDR1 is GTSNPN, CDR2 SVGIG, per germline (reference sequence). The CDR3 loop is CAWGDSYNEQFF. DNA of the CDR3: TGTGCCTGGGGAGACAGCTACAATGAGCAGTTCTTC.

V is TRBV6-2 or TRBV6-3 and J is TRBJ1-6, with D perhaps TRBD1 (5 bases). V lost 6 bases and J lost 8, with 23 bases in between. The V gene's germline CDR1 is MNHEY and CDR2 SVGEGT. The CDR3 has 17 residues. CDR3 region: CASSLYIGPGRDSPLHF. The CDR3 coding sequence is TGTGCCAGCAGCCTTTACATCGGCCCAGGGAGGGATTCACCCCTCCACTTT.

The V gene is TRBV6-5, the J gene TRBJ2-1; TRBD1 matches 8 bases. The CDR3 runs to 14 residues. Per germline, CDR1 MNHEY and CDR2 SVGAGI. After removal of 5 bases from V and 2 bases from J, the junction contained 2 bases not matched to a gene. The DNA for the CDR3 is TGTGCCAGCAGTCGACAGGGGACCTACAATGAGCAGTTCTTC. It encodes CASSRQGTYNEQFF.

V and J are TRBV7-2 and TRBJ1-2, with D unclear. Trimming removed 4 bases at V and 4 bases at J, with 16 bases between. The CDR3 loop spans 15 amino acids. Looked up from germline, CDR1 is SGHTA and CDR2 is FQGNSA. CDR3 region: CASSSPDGSIYGYTF. CDR3 sequence (DNA): TGTGCCAGCAGCTCCCCGGACGGATCTATCTATGGCTACACCTTC.

The chain has TRBV7-9 and TRBJ2-7; 12 nucleotides align to TRBD2. Germline V gives CDR1 SEHNR, CDR2 FQNEAQ (reference sequence). The CDR3 totals 13 residues. V lost 5 bases to trimming and J lost 7 bases; unmatched junction nucleotides: 3. CDR3 DNA: TGTGCCAGCAGCCTCGGACTAGCGGGAGAGCAGTACTTC. This encodes CASSLGLAGEQYF.

The V call is TRBV23-1, the J call TRBJ2-7; 7 nucleotides align to TRBD1. TRBV23-1 is classed as an ORF, of uncertain function. The V segment lost 6 bases and the J segment 2 bases; nucleotides outside the gene matches: 31. The CDR3 spans 22 residues. CDR3 loop: CASSYRKRDSSFFWDRPYEQYF. The CDR3 DNA reads TGCGCCAGCAGCTATCGCAAACGGGACAGTTCGTTTTTCTGGGACCGTCCCTACGAGCAGTACTTC.

The gene calls are TRBV19 and TRBJ2-3, with 8 bases fitting TRBD1. The CDR3 extends over 15 amino acids. Germline CDR1 LNHDA, CDR2 SQIVND (reference sequence). The trim removed 5 bases at V and 5 bases at J, leaving 9 bases unmatched. Written as DNA, the CDR3 is TGTGCCAGTAGTGACGGACAGGGTTTGAGAGATACGCAGTATTTT. Its translation: CASSDGQGLRDTQYF.

The gene calls are TRBV7-3 and TRBJ1-2; 10 positions match TRBD1. V was pared by 3 bases and J by 2 bases, with 6 bases of the junction left unmatched. This CDR3 comprises 16 residues. The V gene's germline CDR1 is SGHTA and CDR2 FQGTGA. CDR3 protein: CASSFSGQGVNYGYTF. In nucleotides, the CDR3 is TGTGCCAGCAGCTTCTCCGGACAGGGGGTGAACTATGGCTACACCTTC.

The CDR3 coding sequence is TGTGCCAGTGCCCCGGGACATAGCACAGATACGCAGTATTTT. Residues: CASAPGHSTDTQYF. The genes are TRBV19 and TRBJ2-3; TRBD1 is a possible D gene (6 bases). This CDR3 region has 14 residues. Trimming took 8 bases from V and 0 from J, leaving 12 bases between them. Germline V gene sequence: CDR1 LNHDA, CDR2 SQIVND (reference sequence).

The chain links TRBV19 to TRBJ1-2; tentatively, D is TRBD1 (5 bases). The CDR3 sequence is 13 residues long. V gave up 6 bases and J gave up 7 bases, with 15 bases separating them. Per germline, CDR1 LNHDA and CDR2 SQIVND (reference sequence). The CDR3 region is CASSRQRTIGYTF. The CDR3 DNA sequence: TGTGCCAGTAGCAGACAGCGAACTATTGGCTACACCTTC.

The rearrangement links TRBV28 to TRBJ2-1; 12 bases match TRBD2. V shed 0 bases, J shed 8 bases, and the junction held 2 bases outside the gene matches. This CDR3 spans 15 amino acids. Germline-derived CDR1 and CDR2 are MDHEN and SYDVKM. CDR3 DNA sequence: TGTGCCAGCAGTTTATGGACTAGCGGGAGACATGAGCAGTTCTTC. Protein product: CASSLWTSGRHEQFF.

The rearrangement uses TRBV6-2 or TRBV6-3 and TRBJ2-3; D is uncertain. The CDR3 contains 15 residues. Germline values: CDR1 MNHEY, CDR2 SVGEGT. V was clipped by 2 bases and J by 3 bases, with 12 bases between them. CDR3 sequence (DNA): TGTGCCAGCAGTTACCCACATACTGGGACAGATACGCAGTATTTT. This encodes CASSYPHTGTDTQYF.

The J gene is TRBJ2-7, the V gene TRBV6-5; 7 positions agree with TRBD1. Germline lookup yields CDR1 MNHEY and CDR2 SVGAGI. The CDR3 extends over 14 amino acids. V was clipped by 7 bases and J by 0 bases; unmatched bases: 6. The CDR3 sequence: CASTWTGSSYEQYF. The DNA for the CDR3 is TGTGCCAGCACCTGGACAGGTAGCTCCTACGAGCAGTACTTC.

The chain employs TRBV6-2 or TRBV6-3 and TRBJ1-5; D gene unclear. CDR3 size: 11 residues. Trimming cost V 4 bases and J 9 bases, with 7 bases left between them. CDR1 and CDR2 from the germline V gene are MNHEY and SVGEGT. The CDR3 coding sequence is TGTGCCAGCAGTTCTTTTGGGCCCCAGCATTTT. Amino acid sequence: CASSSFGPQHF.

The genes are TRBV27 and TRBJ1-2; D might be TRBD1 (6 bases). Trimming pared 6 bases from V and 2 bases from J, leaving 7 bases between. This CDR3 has 12 amino acids. Per germline, CDR1 MNHEY and CDR2 SMNVEV (reference sequence). The chain's CDR3 is CASRQGNYGYTF. CDR3 bases: TGTGCCAGCAGACAGGGAAACTATGGCTACACCTTC.

V gene TRBV28 combines with J gene TRBJ1-5, with TRBD1 matching over 7 bases. The junction had 8 bases not matched to a gene; V was cut back by 3 bases and J by 3 bases. CDR1 and CDR2 (germline): MDHEN, SYDVKM. This CDR3 spans 16 amino acids. CDR3 nucleotides: TGTGCCAGCAGTTTGAGGGGACAGTATGTCAATCAGCCCCAGCATTTT. Residues: CASSLRGQYVNQPQHF. Supplemented by reference TRBV28 and TRBJ1-5, the full variable domain reads DVKVTQSSRYLVKRTGEKVFLECVQDMDHENMFWYRQDPGLGLRLIYFSYDVKMKEKGDIPEGYSVSREKKERFSLILESASTNQTSMYLCASSLRGQYVNQPQHFGDGTRLSIL.

In this sample, this clone turned up a few times. The V and J genes are TRBV5-1 and TRBJ2-2, with 10 bases matching TRBD1. The CDR3 runs to 16 residues. V gave up 3 bases and J gave up 2 bases; unmatched junction bases: 4. Germline V gives CDR1 SGHRS, CDR2 YFSETQ. DNA of the CDR3: TGCGCCAGCAGCTCCGGGACAGGGGTAAACACCGGGGAGCTGTTTTTT. Encoded protein: CASSSGTGVNTGELFF. The variable domain in full, with the rest retrieved from reference TRBV5-1 and TRBJ2-2, is KAGVTQTPRYLIKTRGQQVTLSCSPISGHRSVSWYQQTPGQGLQFLFEYFSETQRNKGNFPGRFSGRQFSNSRSEMNVSTLELGDSALYLCASSSGTGVNTGELFFGEGSRLTVL.

J is TRBJ1-6 and V is TRBV21-1. TRBV21-1 is tagged as a pseudogene. The length of the CDR3 is 13 residues. This CDR3 reads CASSAWVDSPLHF. DNA for the CDR3: TGTGCCAGCAGCGCCTGGGTGGATTCACCCCTCCACTTT.

V is TRBV19 and J is TRBJ2-1, with D unresolved. The CDR3 has 16 residues. Germline-derived CDR1 and CDR2 are LNHDA and SQIVND (reference sequence). V lost 7 bases and J lost 0, with 16 bases in between. The CDR3 protein is CASTPSRAFSYNEQFF. CDR3 sequence (DNA): TGTGCCAGTACCCCATCCCGGGCCTTCTCCTACAATGAGCAGTTCTTC.

The rearrangement uses TRBV3-1 (or the pseudogene TRBV3-2) and TRBJ1-5; 7 nucleotides line up with TRBD1. Germline V gives CDR1 LGHDT, CDR2 YNNKEL (reference sequence). The CDR3 runs 18 residues. Trimming cost V 1 base and J 0 bases; bases outside gene matches: 9. The DNA for the CDR3 is TGTGCCAGCAGCCAAGGGGGGACAGCCGCTTATAGCAATCAGCCCCAGCATTTT. Translation gives CASSQGGTAAYSNQPQHF.

This CDR3 is CASHPSGPQYDNEQFF. The CDR3 region has the DNA TGTGCCAGCCATCCCTCGGGACCCCAATATGACAATGAGCAGTTCTTC. V gene TRBV19 combines with J gene TRBJ2-1, with D tentatively TRBD1 or TRBD2 (5 bases each). The CDR3 totals 16 residues. CDR1 is LNHDA and CDR2 is SQIVND in the germline V gene (reference sequence). V was shortened by 9 bases and J by 5 bases, with 23 bases between the two germline ends.

The chain carries TRBV7-2 and TRBJ2-7; 7 bases are shared with TRBD2. J lost 0 bases, V lost 5 bases, and 7 bases had no gene match. The CDR3 is 15 residues long. From germline, CDR1 is SGHTA and CDR2 FQGNSA. This CDR3 reads CASSLRDYTSYEQYF. The CDR3 DNA sequence: TGTGCCAGCAGCCTCCGGGACTACACCTCCTACGAGCAGTACTTC.